Included here is one T cell receptor beta chain sequence, with context. Its antigen remains unidentified. The sample comes from a study of OX40 agonist ivuxolimab in advanced cancers. The wider study: Earlier treatment with anti-PD-1, anti-PD-L1 or anti-CTLA-4 was permitted, and approximately 38% had received some. Partial responses occurred in Three dose-escalation patients, one with hepatocellular carcinoma and two with cutaneous melanoma.

Some clones are missing from TCRdb's copy, which holds only in-frame ones; the method was immunoSEQ multiplex PCR. Of fewer than 120,000 clones in the sample, 89% were seen once. Study observations and caveats: Doses of 0.1 to 3.0 mg/kg were accompanied by clonal expansion of CD4+ and CD8+ blood T cells by week 6.

V was pared by 0 bases and J by 2 bases, with 17 bases between. The germline V gene encodes CDR1 SGHTA and CDR2 FQGNSA. The CDR3 totals 18 residues. Researchers took blood at baseline, on cycle 4 day 1, and on cycle 7 day 1. The sequence derives from an adult with an advanced solid tumor such as melanoma, head and neck, liver or kidney cancer. Material: CD4+ or CD8+ T cells sorted from blood, obtained in a trial of the OX40 agonist ivuxolimab. This rearrangement joins TRBV7-2 to TRBJ2-1, with D possibly being TRBD2 (6 bases). CDR3 DNA sequence: TGTGCCAGCAGCTTAGCGACATGGGCGGGGAGGCCCTACAATGAGCAGTTCTTC. Translated: CASSLATWAGRPYNEQFF.